The entry that follows covers one T cell receptor (beta chain) sequence. This receptor's antigen is unknown. No qualities accompany the bases; no much larger clone lies one base away. Using the deep immunoSEQ assay, TCR CDR3 regions were amplified from genomic DNA by multiplex PCR. Extracted genomic DNA from each cell subset was spread evenly across all wells of several immunoSEQ 96-well plates, with each plate serving as a replicate. For sorted subsets, approximately 200 ng of genomic DNA, equivalent to 25,000 to 35,000 T cell genomes, went into each replicate PCR. Purified libraries were measured with a Qubit 3.0 fluorometer, size-checked on a Bioanalyzer 2100, and measured again with the KAPA Library Quantification kit. A separate single-read 150-cycle Illumina NextSeq 550 flow cell was used to sequence each immunoSEQ 96-well plate. Per the source publication's procedure: Because only junctional sequences without quality scores were contained in the immunoSEQ output, filtering matching that applied to full-length reads could not be performed. To assign V/J genes and CDR3, sequences were annotated against IMGT germline references using PyIR, a Python wrapper for IgBLAST v1.9. Reads with weak V/J assignments (E-value above 1e-6), missing CDR3, stop codons, out-of-frame junctions, or ambiguous translated residues were removed. V3J clonotypes were defined as sequences sharing the same inferred V gene, J gene, and CDR3 amino acid sequence. The percentage overlap between two repertoires was calculated by dividing the number of shared unique clonotypes by the size of the smaller repertoire. Three approaches were used to assess repertoire richness: RTK rarefaction, the Chao1 estimator, and Recon v2.1 estimates of unobserved clonotypes. OLGA was used to compute generation probabilities for all TCRbeta clonotypes that the gDNA method yielded from four donors. TCRdb took this table from immuneACCESS and kept in-frame rearrangements with V and J called. Such tables lack part of the clones; where checked against another copy, unresolved V genes explain under half of the gap, and the rest is unexplained. V and J calls and clone size follow that table, whereas D and trimming were derived from the DNA. The sample includes roughly 1.4 million clones, with approximately 98.5% observed a single time. Clones ranked in the top ten supply 0.3% to 0.45% of the sample.

This specimen comes from a study of shared clonotypes between healthy human individuals (TCRdb year 2020). Regarding the complete study: The cohort included three men and two women between 18 and 49 years of age. To estimate repertoire size and how much clonotypes are shared between individuals, the study performed deep sequencing of blood TCR repertoires from roughly five healthy adults. Leukapheresis yielded between about 0.94 and 8.9 billion PBMCs per donor. Per donor, three plates each were used for CD4 naive and CD4 memory, two for CD8 naive, and one for CD8 memory. Different laboratories and diverse techniques were used to prepare libraries and sequence TCR repertoires, to increase sequencing depth and limit assay-specific biases.

The V and J ends are trimmed by 3 bases and 8 bases, leaving 16 bases between them. Based on the germline V gene (reference sequence), the CDR1 and CDR2 sequences are GTSNPN and SVGIG. Inclusive of the bounding cysteine and phenylalanine, the CDR3 is 13 residues long. The CDR3 DNA has 39 bases and is translated from base 1. Overall study outcomes, separate from this receptor: Larger estimated clonotype richness was generally found for naive subsets than for memory subsets. Across a handful of donors, approximately 5% of naive CD4, around 3.5% of naive CD8, under 2.5% of memory CD4, and under 0.45% of memory CD8 clonotypes were shared. Higher generation probabilities were observed for clonotypes shared by all four sorted-subset donors than for non-shared clonotypes. Pairwise subsampling led to the expectation that sequencing depth would affect the degree of clonotype sharing among donors. The genetic and exposure-history diversity represented was limited by the small number of donors. Even with the large sequencing depth, rarefaction of the sorted-subset datasets indicated that sequencing was incomplete. Sampling was limited to blood, and TCR repertoires in tissue likely differ from TCR repertoires in blood.

Donors were healthy HIV-negative adults with no recently reported acute infections or vaccinations. Every donor was a Caucasian adult residing in Nashville, Tennessee, USA. CD4+ T cells were enriched by magnetic negative selection, after which naive cells were positively selected on CD45RA and the negative fraction was taken as the memory subset. After blood collection by leukapheresis, PBMCs were isolated using Ficoll-Histopaque density gradient centrifugation and then cryopreserved in the vapor phase of liquid nitrogen. Purity and quantity of every magnetically sorted T cell population were checked by analytical flow cytometry. Genomic DNA was isolated from each sorted fraction and quantified by UV absorbance on a Nanodrop 2000c.

Sequencing was performed on naive CD4+ T cells sorted from blood. What the cell subset or site label conveys for this sample: CD45RA+ positively selected. The clonotype comes from a man aged 30 to 39 in good health. Here the chain combines TRBV30 and TRBJ1-2; the D gene lacks a confident call. The sequence in DNA is TGTGCCTGGAGCGAACTAAAACGGGTGGGCTACACCTTC. Translated, it reads CAWSELKRVGYTF. This CDR3, with the reference TRBV30 and TRBJ1-2 proteins standing in past its ends, gives the full variable domain SQTIHQWPATLVQPVGSPLSLECTVEGTSNPNLYWYRQAAGRGLQLLFYSVGIGQISSEVPQNLSASRPQDRQFILSSKKLLLSDSGFYLCAWSELKRVGYTFGSGTRLTVV.